In this sample, the clone carrying this TCR beta chain turned up a few times. From germline, CDR1 is MGHRA and CDR2 YSYEKL. The CDR3 consists of 16 residues. V lost 0 bases and J lost 4; bases outside the gene matches: 7. One entry per CDR3 protein, called by TCRdb with MiXCR from the RT-PCR reads. This sample has hundreds of thousands of distinct CDR3 sequences; approximately 15% occur once, and the top ten carry roughly 4%. V usage is TRBV4-1 and J usage is TRBJ2-3; 7 bases line up with TRBD2. The sample taken for sequencing was memory CD4+ T cells from blood. The sequence was collected from a female donor in good health, serving as a healthy control. The CDR3 spells CASSQDWGRAPDTQYF. CDR3 DNA: TGCGCCAGCAGCCAAGATTGGGGGAGGGCCCCAGATACGCAGTATTTT.